This T cell receptor beta chain is from a study of blood T cell repertoires in COVID-19. Study details: Acute and convalescent COVID-19 samples came from the United States, Italy and Spain.

Per the original methods: Amplification of reference gene primers was used by the study to estimate nucleated cell counts. Using immunoSEQ multiplex PCR, the repertoire was profiled, and TCRdb retains in-frame clones only, with some absent. D and trimming were read from the DNA, whereas the V and J calls and clone size are those reported in that table. This table holds about 210,000 clones, 80% to 90% found once. The junction had 8 bases not matched to a gene; V was cut back by 11 bases and J by 7 bases. The CDR3 has 13 amino acids. Germline V lookup: CDR1 MGHDK, CDR2 SYGVNS. V is TRBV25-1 and J is TRBJ1-4; 9 nucleotides line up with TRBD1. The sample taken for sequencing was peripheral blood. The clonotype comes from a man between 45 and 60 years old with active or convalescent COVID-19. The CDR3 DNA follows: TGTGCCGGGACCGGGACAGGGATTGAAAAACTGTTTTTT. Amino acid sequence: CAGTGTGIEKLFF.